The 13 T cell receptor beta chains presented below share a single source sample, sequenced in a study of shared clonotypes between healthy human individuals. Measured with immunoSEQ multiplex PCR; TCRdb has only the in-frame clones, and not every one. The data contain 2 million to 3 million clones, just over 90% of them singletons. The sequenced sample consisted of naive CD4+ T cells sorted from blood. As to subset: CD45RA+ positively selected. The receptors originated from a young man in good health.

The chain has TRBV18 and TRBJ2-7; D is possibly TRBD2 (5 bases). This CDR3 is built from 13 residues. V lost 3 bases, J lost 5 bases, and 11 bases lay in between. Germline CDR1 KGHSH, CDR2 LQKENI. CDR3 in DNA: TGTGCCAGCTCACCGAGTCGAGGGAACGAGCAGTACTTC. Its translation is CASSPSRGNEQYF.

The J gene is TRBJ1-5, the V gene TRBV30, with D hard to call. The CDR3 length is 15 residues. V lost 2 bases to trimming and J lost 7 bases, with 18 bases between them. CDR1 and CDR2 (germline): GTSNPN, SVGIG (reference sequence). The CDR3 protein is CAWSLKGPAGQPQHF. The CDR3 DNA reads TGTGCCTGGAGTCTAAAAGGACCGGCCGGCCAGCCCCAGCATTTT.

The J gene is TRBJ1-3, the V gene TRBV5-4; 9 bases are shared with TRBD1. V dropped 2 bases and J dropped 0; count of bases not matched to a gene: 6. Per the germline V gene, CDR1 is SGHNT and CDR2 is YYREEE (reference sequence). This CDR3 has 17 residues. CDR3 coding DNA: TGTGCCAGCAGCTTTGGGACAGGGTTGGGCTCTGGAAACACCATATATTTT. The encoded protein is CASSFGTGLGSGNTIYF.

V gene TRBV19 combines with J gene TRBJ2-1; a possible D gene is TRBD1 (6 bases). CDR3 size: 16 residues. V lost 7 bases and J 0 bases, leaving 16 bases between the germline ends. CDR1 and CDR2 from the germline V gene are LNHDA and SQIVND (reference sequence). CDR3 coding DNA: TGTGCCAGTAACGCCGGACAGTCCTTCTCCTACAATGAGCAGTTCTTC. It encodes CASNAGQSFSYNEQFF.

The chain combines TRBV5-4 with TRBJ1-6, with 9 bases lining up with TRBD1. V shed 5 bases and J 5 bases; nucleotides not matched to a gene: 8. Germline V lookup: CDR1 SGHNT, CDR2 YYREEE (reference sequence). The CDR3 extends over 16 amino acids. This CDR3 reads CASRTSGQGNNSPLHF. The CDR3 nucleotides are TGTGCCAGCAGAACCTCGGGACAGGGAAATAATTCACCCCTCCACTTT.

This clone was detected only once. This chain uses TRBV10-3 with TRBJ1-2, with D unclear. Germline V gives CDR1 ENHRY, CDR2 SYGVKD. The CDR3 is made up of 14 amino acids. V lost 3 bases and J lost 8, with 16 bases in between. This chain's CDR3 is CAISERADFFGYTF. The DNA of the CDR3 is TGTGCCATCAGTGAAAGGGCTGATTTTTTCGGCTACACCTTC.

V gene TRBV6-1 combines with J gene TRBJ1-6; TRBD1 aligns across 7 bases. Per germline, CDR1 MNHNS and CDR2 SASEGT. The CDR3 spans 15 residues. V lost 8 bases and J lost 8; bases outside the gene matches: 12. In DNA form, the CDR3 reads TGTGCCAGCTCCACAGGGGAAGCGGGGGATTCACCCCTCCACTTT. This encodes CASSTGEAGDSPLHF.

This clone has more than one count but fewer than ten. The chain carries TRBV28 and TRBJ1-1, with a tentative D call TRBD1 (5 bases). V gave up 3 bases and J gave up 7 bases, with 15 bases separating them. Germline V gene sequence: CDR1 MDHEN, CDR2 SYDVKM. The CDR3 is made up of 14 amino acids. The DNA of the CDR3 is TGTGCCAGCAGTTTGTATCGGACTCAGGGTGAAGCTTTCTTT. This sequence encodes CASSLYRTQGEAFF.

The V and J genes are TRBV6-5 and TRBJ2-1; no clear D gene. The length of the CDR3 is 14 residues. Trimming pared 6 bases from V and 4 bases from J, leaving 13 bases between. Germline V gives CDR1 MNHEY, CDR2 SVGAGI. The CDR3 DNA sequence: TGTGCCAGCAGCTTCCAACGGATGTACAATGAGCAGTTCTTC. Protein product: CASSFQRMYNEQFF.

This chain joins TRBV5-8 and TRBJ2-4; D possibly uses TRBD1 or TRBD2 (5 bases each). The CDR3 is 15 residues long. CDR1 is SGHTS and CDR2 is YDEGEE in the germline V gene. Trimming cost V 3 bases and J 5 bases, with 15 bases left between them. Here the CDR3 DNA reads TGTGCCAGCAGCTACTCAAGGTTGGGGGAAAACATTCAGTACTTC. This translates into CASSYSRLGENIQYF.

The chain carries TRBV18 and TRBJ1-1; D gene unclear. Trimming removed 5 bases at V and 5 bases at J, with 18 bases between. The CDR3 consists of 15 residues. Germline assignment: CDR1 KGHSH and CDR2 LQKENI. The DNA of the CDR3 is TGTGCCAGCTCAACCGAGCTAGTCGTCGGGACTGAAGCTTTCTTT. It codes for CASSTELVVGTEAFF. The variable domain in full, completed from reference TRBV18 and TRBJ1-1, reads NAGVMQNPRHLVRRRGQEARLRCSPMKGHSHVYWYRQLPEEGLKFMVYLQKENIIDESGMPKERFSAEFPKEGPSILRIQQVVRGDSAAYFCASSTELVVGTEAFFGQGTRLTVV.

The chain uses TRBV6-1 and TRBJ2-4, with D possibly being TRBD1 (5 bases). This CDR3 has 18 residues. CDR1 is MNHNS and CDR2 is SASEGT in the germline V gene. Trimming took 0 bases from V and 0 from J, leaving 15 bases between them. The CDR3: CASSEALLAGQAKNIQYF. Here the CDR3 DNA reads TGTGCCAGCAGTGAAGCGCTTCTGGCAGGGCAAGCCAAAAACATTCAGTACTTC.

As to this clone: Other DNA sequences in this sample translate to the same CDR3. In DNA form, the CDR3 reads TGCGCCAGCAGCCCCAGCGGGACTAGCTCCTACGAGCAGTACTTC. Protein product: CASSPSGTSSYEQYF. The chain carries TRBV5-1 and TRBJ2-7, with 8 nucleotides matching TRBD2. V shed 4 bases and J 0 bases; nucleotides not matched to a gene: 6. The CDR3 contains 15 residues. The V gene's germline CDR1 is SGHRS and CDR2 YFSETQ.